The 28 T cell receptor beta chains below were found in one sample sequenced in a study of cytomegalovirus exposure and HLA in healthy donors. Both 60 Vbeta primers and 13 Jbeta primers went into the PCR. Here immunoSEQ multiplex PCR was the method, and the copy in TCRdb shows in-frame clones only, minus some. This sample has more than 65,000 clones; roughly 80% occur once, and the top ten carry over 5%. Sequenced material: PBMCs. The source of these receptors is a woman in her forties or fifties in good health and CMV-seropositive.

This chain connects TRBV7-9 to TRBJ2-3; 10 bases agree with TRBD2. The J segment lost 6 bases and the V segment lost 2 bases, leaving 5 bases of the junction unmatched. The CDR3 runs to 15 residues. The germline V gene has CDR1 SEHNR and CDR2 FQNEAQ (reference sequence). The CDR3 sequence: CASSLTSGTRDTQYF. The CDR3 DNA sequence: TGTGCCAGCAGCTTAACTAGCGGGACGCGGGATACGCAGTATTTT.

The J gene is TRBJ2-6, the V gene TRBV18; weak D call: TRBD2 (5 bases). The CDR3 contains 16 residues. Trimming shortened V by 3 bases and J by 2 bases, and 11 bases separated the two germline ends. Germline V CDR1 and CDR2: KGHSH, LQKENI. CDR3 sequence (DNA): TGTGCCAGCTCACCGAAGGTGGGAGCTGGGGCCAACGTCCTGACTTTC. Translation gives CASSPKVGAGANVLTF. Drawing the rest from reference TRBV18 and TRBJ2-6, the complete variable domain is NAGVMQNPRHLVRRRGQEARLRCSPMKGHSHVYWYRQLPEEGLKFMVYLQKENIIDESGMPKERFSAEFPKEGPSILRIQQVVRGDSAAYFCASSPKVGAGANVLTFGAGSRLTVL.

The chain employs TRBV7-6 and TRBJ2-1; possible D gene TRBD2, 6 bases. This CDR3 comprises 15 residues. V lost 4 bases and J 4 bases, leaving 14 bases between the germline ends. The germline gives CDR1 SGHVS, CDR2 FNYEAQ. In nucleotides, the CDR3 is TGTGCCAGCAGCTCATTAGCGGAAAGTTACAATGAGCAGTTCTTC. As protein: CASSSLAESYNEQFF.

The genes are TRBV4-1 and TRBJ2-5; 9 bases agree with TRBD1. Trimming removed 1 base from V and 2 bases from J; junction bases left unmatched: 8. The germline V gene encodes CDR1 MGHRA and CDR2 YSYEKL. The CDR3 contains 17 residues. The chain's CDR3 is CASSQAGTGRYQETQYF. In DNA, the CDR3 is TGCGCCAGCAGCCAAGCCGGGACAGGGAGATATCAAGAGACCCAGTACTTC.

This sequence joins TRBV28 and TRBJ2-7; 7 bases map to TRBD2. Germline CDR1 reads MDHEN; CDR2 reads SYDVKM. V shed 7 bases and J 2 bases; nucleotides not matched to a gene: 2. CDR3 length: 12 residues. The CDR3 DNA follows: TGTGCCAGCAAACGGGGGGCCTACGAGCAGTACTTC. Translated, it gives CASKRGAYEQYF.

The chain joins TRBV6-5 to TRBJ2-1, with 12 nucleotides matching TRBD2. This CDR3 spans 15 amino acids. CDR1 MNHEY and CDR2 SVGAGI come from the germline V gene. The trim removed 6 bases at V and 10 bases at J, leaving 10 bases unmatched. The CDR3 reads CASRPTGLAGQEQFF. The CDR3 bases are TGTGCCAGCAGACCAACGGGACTAGCGGGTCAGGAGCAGTTCTTC.

This clone was counted once. The chain couples TRBV27 to TRBJ1-4, with 7 bases fitting TRBD1. After removal of 2 bases from V and 8 bases from J, the junction contained 5 bases not matched to a gene. The CDR3 is 14 amino acids. From germline, CDR1 is MNHEY and CDR2 SMNVEV (reference sequence). The CDR3 loop is CASSLQGVGEKLFF. For the CDR3, the DNA is TGTGCCAGCAGTTTACAGGGGGTAGGCGAAAAACTGTTTTTT. Variable domain in full (rest from reference TRBV27 and TRBJ1-4): EAQVTQNPRYLITVTGKKLTVTCSQNMNHEYMSWYRQDPGLGLRQIYYSMNVEVTDKGDVPEGYKVSRKEKRNFPLILESPSPNQTSLYFCASSLQGVGEKLFFGSGTQLSVL.

The genes are TRBV25-1 and TRBJ2-7; D is possibly TRBD2 (5 bases). The V gene lost 3 bases and the J gene lost 2 bases, with 11 bases spanning the gap. Germline V gene sequence: CDR1 MGHDK, CDR2 SYGVNS. The CDR3 runs 14 residues. The CDR3 DNA follows: TGTGCCAGCAGTGACTTGGGGAGTCCCTACGAGCAGTACTTC. Amino acids: CASSDLGSPYEQYF.

The rearrangement uses TRBV15 and TRBJ1-2; 7 bases match TRBD1. This CDR3 region has 15 residues. The germline CDR1 and CDR2 sequences are LNHNV and YYDKDF (reference sequence). V lost 4 bases, J lost 4 bases, and 9 bases stayed unmatched. The DNA for the CDR3 is TGTGCCACCAGCACCGGGACAGCCGGGTCCTATGGCTACACCTTC. Protein: CATSTGTAGSYGYTF.

This chain connects TRBV30 to TRBJ1-2; 7 nucleotides align to TRBD1. Germline V gene sequence: CDR1 GTSNPN, CDR2 SVGIG (reference sequence). The CDR3 is made up of 13 amino acids. Losses at the gene ends were 7 bases for V and 0 bases for J; bases not matched to a gene: 5. The CDR3 DNA follows: TGTGCCTCGCAGACAGGGACTAACTATGGCTACACCTTC. Amino acid sequence: CASQTGTNYGYTF.

This chain's CDR3 is CASSETGRATNEKLFF. The DNA for the CDR3 is TGTGCCAGCAGTGAGACAGGGAGAGCAACTAATGAAAAACTGTTTTTT. This sequence joins TRBV2 and TRBJ1-4, with TRBD1 matching 7 bases. This CDR3 has 16 residues. With V trimmed by 3 bases and J by 0 bases, 4 bases remained unmatched. In germline, CDR1 is SNHLY, CDR2 FYNNEI.

The chain carries TRBV5-5 and TRBJ2-7; 8 bases agree with TRBD1. After removal of 3 bases from V and 2 bases from J, the junction contained 4 bases not matched to a gene. CDR3 length equals 14 residues. Germline CDR1 and CDR2: SGHKS and YYEKEE (reference sequence). This CDR3 is CASSSDRGPYEQYF. The CDR3 DNA reads TGTGCCAGCAGCTCCGACAGGGGACCCTACGAGCAGTACTTC. The whole variable domain, filled in from reference TRBV5-5 and TRBJ2-7, reads DAGVTQSPTHLIKTRGQQVTLRCSPISGHKSVSWYQQVLGQGPQFIFQYYEKEERGRGNFPDRFSARQFPNYSSELNVNALLLGDSALYLCASSSDRGPYEQYFGPGTRLTVT.

This clone was picked up one time. V and J are TRBV30 and TRBJ2-7, with 14 bases aligning to TRBD2. This CDR3 region has 15 residues. Trimming removed 0 bases from V and 6 bases from J; junction bases left unmatched: 4. Germline CDR1 GTSNPN, CDR2 SVGIG (reference sequence). The DNA of the CDR3 is TGTGCCTGGAGTGTACCGACTAGCGGGAGGGCCGAGCAGTACTTC. Protein: CAWSVPTSGRAEQYF.

The rearrangement uses TRBV27 and TRBJ2-7; 10 nucleotides match TRBD2. V gave up 7 bases and J gave up 7 bases; unmatched junction bases: 10. This CDR3 spans 14 amino acids. Per germline, CDR1 MNHEY and CDR2 SMNVEV (reference sequence). The CDR3 region has the DNA TGTGCCAGCATAGGGCTAGCGGGAGCTCCGGAGCAGTACTTC. Amino acids: CASIGLAGAPEQYF.

The gene calls are TRBV9 and TRBJ2-2; D remains unclear. The CDR3 sequence is 14 residues long. The ends were cut back, 7 bases at V and 1 base at J, with 11 bases in the middle. The germline gives CDR1 SGDLS, CDR2 YYNGEE. The DNA for the CDR3 is TGTGCCAGCTCTCGGGTCCTGAACACCGGGGAGCTGTTTTTT. This sequence encodes CASSRVLNTGELFF.

This clone was counted once. The V call is TRBV9, the J call TRBJ2-7, with 9 nucleotides matching TRBD1. Germline trimming cut 4 bases from V and 4 bases from J; bases unmatched to any gene: 9. Germline V gene sequence: CDR1 SGDLS, CDR2 YYNGEE. The CDR3 sequence is 15 residues long. CDR3 in amino acids: CASSPTGTGSYEQYF. The CDR3 coding sequence is TGTGCCAGCAGCCCCACCGGGACAGGGTCTTACGAGCAGTACTTC.

This clone has just a few counts. The chain uses TRBV5-1 and TRBJ2-6; maybe TRBD2 (5 bases). The V end was cut by 7 bases, the J end by 1 base, with 18 bases between. The CDR3 contains 17 residues. Germline V CDR1 and CDR2: SGHRS, YFSETQ. The CDR3 protein is CASSFRGGSSGANVLTF. In DNA, the CDR3 is TGCGCCAGCTCCTTCAGAGGAGGATCTTCTGGGGCCAACGTCCTGACTTTC.

On this clone: Germline and junction disagree at one end, which may indicate a read error. This chain uses TRBV6-5 with TRBJ1-5, with D perhaps TRBD1 (6 bases). This CDR3 is 15 amino acids long. In germline, CDR1 is MNHEY, CDR2 SVGAGI. The CDR3 sequence: CASSPYRDKEQRTYF. CDR3 DNA: TGTGCCAGCAGTCCCTACCGGGACAAGGAACAAAGGACTTATTTT.

The chain carries TRBV6-1 and TRBJ2-1; D is unresolved. Trimming took off 7 bases at V and 2 bases at J, with 9 bases between the two ends. The CDR3 contains 13 residues. Germline V gene data show CDR1 as MNHNS and CDR2 as SASEGT. Written as DNA, the CDR3 is TGTGCCAGCAACGTAGAAACCTACAATGAGCAGTTCTTC. As protein: CASNVETYNEQFF.

This clone has only a few counts. This chain joins TRBV6-5 and TRBJ1-5; 9 bases fit TRBD1. Trimming took 2 bases from V and 5 from J; bases not matched to a gene: 1. Per germline, CDR1 MNHEY and CDR2 SVGAGI. The CDR3 has 14 amino acids. The CDR3 reads CASSYRTGDQPQHF. CDR3 coding DNA: TGTGCCAGCAGTTACCGGACAGGGGATCAGCCCCAGCATTTT.

The gene calls are TRBV5-6 and TRBJ1-1, with D possibly matching TRBD1 (6 bases). Germline CDR1 reads SGHDT; CDR2 reads YYEEEE. Trimming took off 2 bases at V and 4 bases at J, with 9 bases between the two ends. The CDR3 loop spans 13 amino acids. CDR3 in DNA: TGTGCCAGCAGCTTACCCAGGGGCACTGAAGCTTTCTTT. The encoded protein is CASSLPRGTEAFF.

A single count supports this clone. The chain joins TRBV4-1 to TRBJ2-1; 10 bases are shared with TRBD2. Germline loops: CDR1 MGHRA, CDR2 YSYEKL. J lost 0 bases, V lost 4 bases, and 0 bases had no gene match. The CDR3 runs to 15 residues. CDR3 DNA sequence: TGCGCCAGCAGCCCTAGCGGGAGCTCCTACAATGAGCAGTTCTTC. Translating it yields CASSPSGSSYNEQFF.

The CDR3 DNA reads as TGTGCCTGGAGTCGACAGGGAGACACTGAAGCTTTCTTT. Encoded protein: CAWSRQGDTEAFF. The V call is TRBV30, the J call TRBJ1-1; TRBD1 matches 7 bases. Germline values: CDR1 GTSNPN, CDR2 SVGIG (reference sequence). The CDR3 runs 13 residues. The V and J ends lost 2 bases and 3 bases, in that order; junction bases with no gene match: 3. The variable domain in full, completed from reference TRBV30 and TRBJ1-1, reads SQTIHQWPATLVQPVGSPLSLECTVEGTSNPNLYWYRQAAGRGLQLLFYSVGIGQISSEVPQNLSASRPQDRQFILSSKKLLLSDSGFYLCAWSRQGDTEAFFGQGTRLTVV.

The genes are TRBV5-4 and TRBJ2-5; the match to TRBD2 covers 11 bases. This CDR3 is 15 amino acids long. Losses at the gene ends were 5 bases for V and 4 bases for J; bases not matched to a gene: 7. The germline gives CDR1 SGHNT, CDR2 YYREEE (reference sequence). The CDR3: CASSIAGGAGETQYF. CDR3 nucleotides: TGTGCCAGCAGTATAGCGGGAGGGGCGGGAGAGACCCAGTACTTC.

The V gene is TRBV7-2, the J gene TRBJ2-7, with 7 bases identical to TRBD1. Germline V gene sequence: CDR1 SGHTA, CDR2 FQGNSA. V shed 7 bases, J shed 3 bases, and the junction held 3 bases outside the gene matches. This CDR3 is built from 12 residues. The chain's CDR3 is CASNRDSYEQYF. CDR3 coding DNA: TGTGCCAGCAACCGGGACAGCTACGAGCAGTACTTC.

CDR3 coding DNA: TGTGCCAGTAGTACCAACGGACAGGGGACAGATACGCAGTATTTT. It is translated as CASSTNGQGTDTQYF. The V call is TRBV19, the J call TRBJ2-3; 9 nucleotides line up with TRBD1. Germline values: CDR1 LNHDA, CDR2 SQIVND (reference sequence). The CDR3 is 15 amino acids. V was pared by 4 bases and J by 3 bases, with 5 bases of the junction left unmatched.

This chain connects TRBV6-5 to TRBJ2-3; 11 bases agree with TRBD2. This CDR3 spans 13 amino acids. Looked up from germline, CDR1 is MNHEY and CDR2 is SVGAGI. V lost 7 bases and J lost 5; bases outside the gene matches: 2. CDR3 loop: CASKTSGRDTQYF. In DNA, the CDR3 is TGTGCCAGCAAAACTAGCGGGAGAGATACGCAGTATTTT.

The chain combines TRBV19 with TRBJ2-3, with D maybe TRBD2 (6 bases). V lost 3 bases and J 2 bases, leaving 9 bases between the germline ends. Germline V gives CDR1 LNHDA, CDR2 SQIVND (reference sequence). The CDR3 is 14 residues long. CDR3 in amino acids: CASSMAGNTDTQYF. CDR3 bases: TGTGCCAGTAGTATGGCGGGAAACACAGATACGCAGTATTTT.